One sample yielded the 12 T cell receptor beta chains listed below, sequenced in a study of blood T cell repertoires in COVID-19. Repertoires were generated with immunoSEQ multiplex PCR, while TCRdb's copy carries only in-frame clones and drops some. The sample has approximately 220,000 clones; around 84% are singletons. The material sequenced was peripheral blood. The receptors here all came from a woman aged 55-75 years who had recovered from COVID-19.

The V gene is TRBV6-6, the J gene TRBJ2-3; D unclear. Trimming pared 4 bases from V and 4 bases from J, leaving 6 bases between. The CDR3 loop spans 12 amino acids. Germline V gives CDR1 MNHNY, CDR2 SVGAGI (reference sequence). CDR3 protein: CASSSGPDTQYF. The CDR3 nucleotides read TGTGCCAGCAGTTCTGGCCCAGATACGCAGTATTTT.

This clone was seen just once. The chain combines TRBV15 with TRBJ2-2, with 8 bases fitting TRBD2. Losses at the gene ends were 4 bases for V and 4 bases for J; bases not matched to a gene: 8. Germline CDR1 is LNHNV and CDR2 is YYDKDF (reference sequence). The length of the CDR3 is 16 residues. The CDR3 reads CATSTKAGVLTGELFF. The CDR3 DNA reads TGTGCCACCAGCACTAAAGCGGGGGTTCTCACCGGGGAGCTGTTTTTT.

The rearrangement uses TRBV6-5 and TRBJ2-7, with 7 nucleotides matching TRBD1. Germline CDR1 and CDR2: MNHEY and SVGAGI. The length of the CDR3 is 14 residues. The junction had 7 bases not matched to a gene; V was cut back by 6 bases and J by 2 bases. CDR3 amino acids: CASSQADRAYEQYF. CDR3 DNA sequence: TGTGCCAGCAGCCAAGCCGACAGGGCCTACGAGCAGTACTTC.

In this sample, this clone turned up a few times. The J gene is TRBJ2-5, the V gene TRBV9; D ambiguous. The germline gives CDR1 SGDLS, CDR2 YYNGEE. CDR3 size: 13 residues. V shed 0 bases and J shed 1 base, with 4 bases lying between them. The CDR3 nucleotides are TGTGCCAGCAGCGTAGGGGCCCAAGAGACCCAGTACTTC. Protein product: CASSVGAQETQYF. Variable domain in full (rest from reference TRBV9 and TRBJ2-5): DSGVTQTPKHLITATGQRVTLRCSPRSGDLSVYWYQQSLDQGLQFLIQYYNGEERAKGNILERFSAQQFPDLHSELNLSSLELGDSALYFCASSVGAQETQYFGPGTRLLVL.

This clone was observed a single time. The chain couples TRBV6-6 to TRBJ2-1; D unresolved. V was clipped by 7 bases and J by 8 bases, with 15 bases between them. CDR3 length: 13 residues. Germline V gene lookup returns CDR1 MNHNY and CDR2 SVGAGI (reference sequence). The CDR3 DNA reads as TGTGCCAGCACCCAAAAAAGTTGGCATGAGCAGTTCTTC. Its protein is CASTQKSWHEQFF.

The chain links TRBV9 to TRBJ1-2; 8 bases align to TRBD1. Germline V gives CDR1 SGDLS, CDR2 YYNGEE. V lost 0 bases and J lost 7; bases outside the gene matches: 5. The CDR3 totals 14 residues. The DNA for the CDR3 is TGTGCCAGCAGCGTAGGGCAGGGGGCTCTTGGCTACACCTTC. It specifies CASSVGQGALGYTF.

The chain links TRBV6-2 or TRBV6-3 to TRBJ1-2; tentative D call: TRBD1 (6 bases). V was cut by 4 bases and J by 3 bases, with 12 bases left in between. The germline V gene has CDR1 MNHEY and CDR2 SVGEGT. The CDR3 is 14 amino acids. The CDR3 DNA is TGTGCCAGCAGTTCGAGGGGGGGATACTATGGCTACACCTTC. Its protein is CASSSRGGYYGYTF.

The chain is built from TRBV6-5 and TRBJ2-4; TRBD1 is a possible D gene (5 bases). CDR1 and CDR2 (germline): MNHEY, SVGAGI. This CDR3 is built from 16 residues. V was clipped by 0 bases and J by 0 bases, with 9 bases between them. The CDR3 DNA reads TGTGCCAGCAGTTACTCTCTGACAGTAGCCAAAAACATTCAGTACTTC. Translating it yields CASSYSLTVAKNIQYF.

This sequence joins TRBV3-1 (or the pseudogene TRBV3-2) and TRBJ1-1; tentative D call: TRBD1 (5 bases). The length of the CDR3 is 12 residues. V was cut by 0 bases and J by 8 bases, with 7 bases left in between. Germline-derived CDR1 and CDR2 are LGHDT and YNNKEL (reference sequence). The CDR3 is CASSQDRVEAFF. The CDR3 bases are TGTGCCAGCAGCCAAGACAGGGTAGAAGCTTTCTTT.

This clone showed up just once. The CDR3 loop reads CASRYQGGVTHYGYTF. CDR3 bases: TGTGCCAGCAGGTACCAAGGCGGGGTGACACACTATGGCTACACCTTC. The chain links TRBV6-5 to TRBJ1-2; no firm D call. This CDR3 has 16 residues. V was cut by 6 bases and J by 3 bases, with 20 bases left in between. Germline V gene data show CDR1 as MNHEY and CDR2 as SVGAGI.

The chain is built from TRBV5-1 and TRBJ1-1; D remains ambiguous. There are 14 residues in the CDR3. Per germline, CDR1 SGHRS and CDR2 YFSETQ. Trimming took off 0 bases at V and 2 bases at J, with 8 bases between the two ends. The chain's CDR3 is CASSLAEGNTEAFF. The CDR3 coding sequence is TGCGCCAGCAGCTTGGCCGAGGGAAACACTGAAGCTTTCTTT.

The rearrangement links TRBV5-1 to TRBJ2-3; 12 bases map to TRBD2. With 4 bases clipped from V and 0 bases from J, the junction kept 3 bases outside the gene matches. The CDR3 is 16 residues long. Germline V gene sequence: CDR1 SGHRS, CDR2 YFSETQ. DNA for the CDR3: TGCGCCAGCAGCGTGGGACTAGCGGGTAGCACAGATACGCAGTATTTT. Translating it yields CASSVGLAGSTDTQYF. Together with reference TRBV5-1 and TRBJ2-3, the CDR3 gives the full variable domain: KAGVTQTPRYLIKTRGQQVTLSCSPISGHRSVSWYQQTPGQGLQFLFEYFSETQRNKGNFPGRFSGRQFSNSRSEMNVSTLELGDSALYLCASSVGLAGSTDTQYFGPGTRLTVL.